A single sample is the source of the 5 T cell receptor beta chains below, sequenced in a study of Graves' ophthalmopathy and Graves' hyperthyroidism. Investigators amplified TCR beta CDR3 regions from RNA transcripts. Second-round multiplex PCR followed a first-round RT-PCR using HTBI primers. TCRdb used MiXCR to reprocess the multiplex PCR reads, holding one entry per CDR3 protein. Of 11,000 to 15,000 distinct CDR3 sequences in the sample, approximately 49% were seen once. The sequenced sample was peripheral blood. These receptors all stem from a woman in her thirties with Graves' ophthalmopathy.

This clonotype showed up just a few times. The chain carries TRBV7-8 and TRBJ2-3; 15 bases align to TRBD2. The V gene end was trimmed by 5 bases and the J gene end by 3 bases; junction bases not matched to a gene: 9. The CDR3 runs to 18 residues. CDR1 is SGHVS, CDR2 FQNEAQ, per germline. The CDR3 DNA follows: TGTGCCAGCAGCCCGGGACTAGCGGGAGGTGGGTGGACAGATACGCAGTATTTT. Protein product: CASSPGLAGGGWTDTQYF.

This clonotype was detected only a few times. The chain uses TRBV20-1 and TRBJ1-4, with 9 bases lining up with TRBD1. V was pared by 3 bases and J by 6 bases, with 2 bases of the junction left unmatched. The CDR3 is made up of 13 amino acids. Germline assignment: CDR1 DFQATT and CDR2 SNEGSKA (reference sequence). The CDR3 DNA is TGCAGTGCTAGCCGGACAGGGGATGAAAAACTGTTTTTT. Its protein product is CSASRTGDEKLFF.

In this sample, this clonotype turned up many times. This chain connects TRBV27 to TRBJ2-2; D tentatively fits TRBD1 or TRBD2 (5 bases each). CDR3 size: 15 residues. With 8 bases removed from V and 0 bases from J, the gap between germline ends came to 13 bases. Germline-derived CDR1 and CDR2 are MNHEY and SMNVEV (reference sequence). The DNA of the CDR3 is TGTGCCAGCTCTGGGGGAGTTTCGAACACCGGGGAGCTGTTTTTT. It specifies CASSGGVSNTGELFF.

The chain carries TRBV7-6 and TRBJ2-3; 8 bases agree with TRBD2. From germline, CDR1 is SGHVS and CDR2 FNYEAQ. CDR3 length equals 15 residues. V lost 5 bases, J lost 1 base, and 5 bases stayed unmatched. In DNA, the CDR3 is TGTGCCAGCAGCGATAGCGGGGCGGGCACAGATACGCAGTATTTT. Translating gives CASSDSGAGTDTQYF.

This clonotype is a singleton in its sample. V usage is TRBV7-8 and J usage is TRBJ2-6, with D unresolved. The CDR3 contains 8 residues. CDR1 SGHVS and CDR2 FQNEAQ come from the germline V gene. V was pared by 3 bases and J by 15 bases, with 0 bases between. CDR3 sequence (DNA): TGTGCCAGCAGCTTCCTGACTTTC. Its translation is CASSFLTF.